Following are 18 T cell receptor beta chains from one sample sequenced in a study of T cells in Graves' hyperthyroidism and ophthalmopathy. Amplification of TCR beta CDR3 regions used RNA as the template. The primer set for the first-round RT-PCR of the TCR CDR3 was HTBI. TCRdb reanalysed the multiplex PCR reads using MiXCR and keeps one entry per CDR3 protein. Of about 640,000 distinct CDR3 sequences in the sample, roughly 20% were seen once. Sequencing used blood. These receptors were obtained from a man aged 30-40 years with Graves' ophthalmopathy.

This clonotype was recorded at least ten times. This chain uses TRBV5-1 with TRBJ1-1; TRBD1 aligns across 9 bases. The V gene's germline CDR1 is SGHRS and CDR2 YFSETQ. The CDR3 totals 15 residues. Germline trimming cut 4 bases from V and 1 base from J; bases unmatched to any gene: 5. The CDR3 DNA follows: TGCGCCAGCAGCAGATCGACAGGGGGGAACACTGAAGCTTTCTTT. Encoded protein: CASSRSTGGNTEAFF.

This sequence joins TRBV29-1 and TRBJ1-2, with D uncertain. The CDR3 totals 12 residues. Germline-derived CDR1 and CDR2 are SQVTM and ANQGSEA. V lost 0 bases to trimming and J lost 5 bases, with 7 bases between them. The CDR3 protein is CSVEDRSYGYTF. The DNA of the CDR3 is TGCAGCGTTGAAGACAGGTCTTATGGCTACACCTTC.

This clonotype was picked up a small number of times. V and J are TRBV15 and TRBJ2-5; 9 bases fit TRBD2. The CDR3 extends over 15 amino acids. Germline CDR1 LNHNV, CDR2 YYDKDF (reference sequence). The junction had 12 bases not matched to a gene; V was cut back by 8 bases and J by 5 bases. DNA for the CDR3: TGTGCCACCGGCATGCGGGAGGGCTCTAGGGAGACCCAGTACTTC. Protein: CATGMREGSRETQYF.

The chain employs TRBV10-3 and TRBJ2-2; D perhaps matches TRBD1 (5 bases). The CDR3 runs to 14 residues. V dropped 7 bases and J dropped 0 bases, with 9 bases sitting between them. Germline loops: CDR1 ENHRY, CDR2 SYGVKD. The CDR3 protein is CAIMGRPNTGELFF. The CDR3 bases are TGTGCCATCATGGGGCGACCGAACACCGGGGAGCTGTTTTTT.

The chain recombines TRBV4-1 with TRBJ2-7; D not certain. This CDR3 region has 14 residues. The germline V gene encodes CDR1 MGHRA and CDR2 YSYEKL. V was trimmed by 2 bases and J by 4 bases, leaving 12 bases between them. CDR3 loop: CASSQRAGVYEQYF. The CDR3 DNA reads TGCGCCAGCAGCCAAAGAGCAGGAGTTTACGAGCAGTACTTC.

The chain is built from TRBV6-4 and TRBJ2-2, with D possibly matching TRBD1 (6 bases). The germline V gene has CDR1 MRHNA and CDR2 SNTAGT. V gave up 7 bases and J gave up 7 bases, with 13 bases separating them. This CDR3 spans 13 amino acids. CDR3 nucleotide sequence: TGTGCCAGCATCGCGAGGGGGATCGGGGAGCTGTTTTTT. This sequence encodes CASIARGIGELFF.

In this sample, this clonotype turned up many times. This chain connects TRBV5-1 to TRBJ2-3, with a possible D match to TRBD2 (6 bases). From germline, CDR1 is SGHRS and CDR2 YFSETQ. Trimming removed 4 bases at V and 4 bases at J, with 13 bases between. CDR3 size: 14 residues. This CDR3 reads CASSGGTFPDTQYF. For the CDR3, the DNA is TGCGCCAGCAGCGGGGGGACTTTTCCAGATACGCAGTATTTT.

This CDR3 is CASSFRVGNQPQHF. The CDR3 DNA sequence: TGTGCCAGCAGTTTCAGGGTCGGCAATCAGCCCCAGCATTTT. The chain recombines TRBV6-1 with TRBJ1-5; the D gene is possibly TRBD1 (5 bases). The germline CDR1 and CDR2 sequences are MNHNS and SASEGT. Trimming cost V 5 bases and J 2 bases, with 10 bases left between them. This CDR3 has 14 amino acids.

The chain links TRBV9 to TRBJ2-3; D is perhaps TRBD1 (6 bases). CDR1 and CDR2 from the germline V gene are SGDLS and YYNGEE. Between the trimmed V and J ends, which lost 4 bases and 4 bases, there was a span of 25 bases. The CDR3 runs 18 residues. CDR3 sequence: CASSPDPAGAIRADTQYF. The CDR3 DNA sequence: TGTGCCAGCAGCCCGGACCCTGCAGGGGCCATACGGGCAGATACGCAGTATTTT.

The chain couples TRBV2 to TRBJ1-3, with D uncertain. CDR3 length: 13 residues. Trimming left V 6 bases short and J 3 bases short, with 9 bases between. CDR1 is SNHLY and CDR2 is FYNNEI in the germline V gene. CDR3 coding DNA: TGTGCCAGCAGATTGGAAAGTGGAAACACCATATATTTT. Translated, it gives CASRLESGNTIYF.

This clonotype was seen a handful of times. The rearrangement joins TRBV12-3 or TRBV12-4 to TRBJ1-5; D gene ambiguous. The CDR3 is made up of 12 amino acids. The V gene lost 8 bases and the J gene lost 6 bases, with 11 bases spanning the gap. The CDR3 coding sequence is TGTGCCAGCCGGGGAACGGGTCAGCCCCAGCATTTT. Encoded protein: CASRGTGQPQHF.

In its sample, this clonotype was seen many times. The chain recombines TRBV10-3 with TRBJ2-3; TRBD2 matches at 7 bases. Germline V gene data show CDR1 as ENHRY and CDR2 as SYGVKD. V lost 4 bases and J lost 3; bases outside the gene matches: 4. The CDR3 is 14 residues long. DNA of the CDR3: TGTGCCATCAGTGGTCTGGGGGGGACAGATACGCAGTATTTT. It translates to CAISGLGGTDTQYF.

The chain joins TRBV6-5 to TRBJ1-1; D is uncertain. Germline CDR1 reads MNHEY; CDR2 reads SVGAGI. CDR3 length equals 20 residues. The ends were cut back, 0 bases at V and 4 bases at J, with 27 bases in the middle. For the CDR3, the DNA is TGTGCCAGCAGTTACTCGAGTAGCGGGTTCATAGGCCGACGGGGCACTGAAGCTTTCTTT. Protein sequence: CASSYSSSGFIGRRGTEAFF.

This rearrangement joins TRBV7-2 to TRBJ1-2, with D perhaps matching TRBD1 (6 bases). Germline CDR1 reads SGHTA; CDR2 reads FQGNSA. Trimming pared 3 bases from V and 8 bases from J, leaving 10 bases between. The CDR3 is 12 residues long. Written as DNA, the CDR3 is TGTGCCAGCAGCTTCTACAGGGACGGCTACACCTTC. Its translation is CASSFYRDGYTF.

The rearrangement links TRBV3-1 to TRBJ2-1; D possibly corresponds to TRBD2 (6 bases). The CDR3 covers 14 residues. The germline V gene encodes CDR1 LGHDT and CDR2 YNNKEL (reference sequence). V was cut by 6 bases and J by 8 bases, with 17 bases left in between. CDR3 sequence: CASSYMGEADEQFF. Here the CDR3 DNA reads TGTGCCAGCAGTTACATGGGGGAGGCAGATGAGCAGTTCTTC.

This clonotype was found a few times. A read error may be the cause here, since a much bigger clone is one base away. V is TRBV28 and J is TRBJ1-5, with D hard to call. Germline V lookup: CDR1 MDHEN, CDR2 SYDVKM. The CDR3 loop spans 17 amino acids. Trimming took 6 bases from V and 2 from J, leaving 20 bases between them. This CDR3 is CASSTRVGNGGNQPQHF. CDR3 nucleotides: TGTGCCAGCAGCACACGGGTGGGGAATGGAGGCAATCAGCCCCAGCATTTT. The complete variable domain, with remaining parts taken from reference TRBV28 and TRBJ1-5, reads DVKVTQSSRYLVKRTGEKVFLECVQDMDHENMFWYRQDPGLGLRLIYFSYDVKMKEKGDIPEGYSVSREKKERFSLILESASTNQTSMYLCASSTRVGNGGNQPQHFGDGTRLSIL.

Only a few counts were recorded for this clonotype. V gene TRBV7-2 combines with J gene TRBJ2-2; no firm D call. CDR1 SGHTA and CDR2 FQGNSA come from the germline V gene. The CDR3 is made up of 16 amino acids. The germline V and J ends were trimmed by 5 bases and 2 bases, with 15 bases remaining between them. This CDR3 reads CASSPHLTGNTGELFF. Written as DNA, the CDR3 is TGTGCCAGCAGCCCACACCTGACTGGAAACACCGGGGAGCTGTTTTTT.

The V call is TRBV7-9, the J call TRBJ2-5; D ambiguous. In germline, CDR1 is SEHNR, CDR2 FQNEAQ (reference sequence). Trimming pared 7 bases from V and 2 bases from J, leaving 14 bases between. This CDR3 is 14 amino acids long. CDR3 DNA sequence: TGTGCCAGCACAGAATCTACGGTACAAGAGACCCAGTACTTC. This translates into CASTESTVQETQYF.